These 19 T cell receptor beta chains share one sample of origin, sequenced in a study of blood T cell repertoires in COVID-19. Generated by immunoSEQ multiplex PCR, the TCRdb table keeps only in-frame clones and is missing some. The table has 200,000 to 250,000 clones, approximately 80% seen once; the top ten hold about 13%. Sample: peripheral blood. These receptors all stem from a human donor in a cohort sampled during active COVID-19.

The V and J genes are TRBV29-1 and TRBJ2-3, with D perhaps matching TRBD1 (5 bases). Deletions cut 7 bases from V and 0 bases from J, with 11 bases between. The CDR3 sequence is 13 residues long. Germline CDR1 is SQVTM and CDR2 is ANQGSEA. The CDR3 is CSGGQESTDTQYF. Written as DNA, the CDR3 is TGCAGCGGAGGACAAGAGAGCACAGATACGCAGTATTTT.

This clone was counted a few times. This chain joins TRBV2 and TRBJ1-1; TRBD1 might be the D (6 bases). With 7 bases removed from V and 4 bases from J, the gap between germline ends came to 10 bases. Germline V gives CDR1 SNHLY, CDR2 FYNNEI. The CDR3 extends over 12 amino acids. The CDR3 region is CASNRAPTEAFF. The CDR3 DNA reads as TGTGCCAGCAACAGGGCCCCCACTGAAGCTTTCTTT.

This sequence joins TRBV18 and TRBJ1-4, with TRBD1 matching 7 bases. Trimming removed 5 bases from V and 8 bases from J; junction bases left unmatched: 8. CDR1 and CDR2 from the germline V gene are KGHSH and LQKENI. The CDR3 runs to 14 residues. The CDR3 DNA follows: TGTGCCAGCTCAAGACGACAGGGCGGCGAAAAACTGTTTTTT. It codes for CASSRRQGGEKLFF.

The chain uses TRBV5-6 and TRBJ2-7; weak D call: TRBD1 (6 bases). The CDR3 contains 13 residues. Per the germline V gene, CDR1 is SGHDT and CDR2 is YYEEEE. The germline V and J ends were trimmed by 3 bases and 6 bases, with 13 bases remaining between them. CDR3 nucleotides: TGTGCCAGCAGCTCAACCTACAGGGTCGAGCAGTACTTC. Translation: CASSSTYRVEQYF.

In DNA form, the CDR3 reads TGTGCCAGCAGTTACTCTCGGGGGTTTGAGCAGTTCTTC. It specifies CASSYSRGFEQFF. The V and J genes are TRBV6-5 and TRBJ2-1; possible D gene TRBD2, 6 bases. This CDR3 is built from 13 residues. Between the trimmed V and J ends, which lost 0 bases and 9 bases, there was a span of 9 bases. Per germline, CDR1 MNHEY and CDR2 SVGAGI.

The chain employs TRBV13 and TRBJ1-5; a possible D gene is TRBD1 (5 bases). Between the trimmed V and J ends, which lost 5 bases and 9 bases, there was a span of 17 bases. CDR3 length: 14 residues. The germline CDR1 and CDR2 sequences are PRHDT and FYEKMQ (reference sequence). The CDR3 sequence is CASSQGGFRRPQHF. The CDR3 nucleotides are TGTGCCAGCAGCCAGGGAGGTTTCAGGAGGCCCCAGCATTTT.

V is TRBV7-9 and J is TRBJ1-2; D gene uncertain. CDR1 SEHNR and CDR2 FQNEAQ come from the germline V gene (reference sequence). V lost 3 bases and J lost 4, with 15 bases in between. This CDR3 is built from 15 residues. CDR3 amino acids: CASSFPSGGVYGYTF. In nucleotides, the CDR3 is TGTGCCAGCAGCTTTCCCAGCGGCGGGGTCTATGGCTACACCTTC.

The rearrangement joins TRBV10-3 to TRBJ1-1, with a tentative D call TRBD1 (6 bases). Germline V gene lookup returns CDR1 ENHRY and CDR2 SYGVKD. The length of the CDR3 is 14 residues. V was pared by 4 bases and J by 2 bases, with 11 bases between. The CDR3 region has the DNA TGTGCCATCAGTGGACAGGCGGGTAACACTGAAGCTTTCTTT. The encoded protein is CAISGQAGNTEAFF.

The chain links TRBV5-1 to TRBJ2-2; tentatively, D is TRBD2 (7 bases). Trimming shortened V by 4 bases and J by 0 bases, and 13 bases separated the two germline ends. Germline loops: CDR1 SGHRS, CDR2 YFSETQ. CDR3 length: 16 amino acids. DNA for the CDR3: TGCGCCAGCAGCCGGGGGGCGGGGGCGAACACCGGGGAGCTGTTTTTT. Translation gives CASSRGAGANTGELFF.

The V gene is TRBV29-1, the J gene TRBJ1-1, with D unclear. In germline, CDR1 is SQVTM, CDR2 ANQGSEA. The CDR3 totals 11 residues. Trimming removed 4 bases from V and 4 bases from J, with 7 bases in between. Here the CDR3 reads CSVVKATEAFF. CDR3 nucleotides: TGCAGCGTTGTGAAAGCCACTGAAGCTTTCTTT.

This clone has just a few counts. V gene TRBV19 combines with J gene TRBJ1-5, with 7 bases that match TRBD1. Germline assignment: CDR1 LNHDA and CDR2 SQIVND (reference sequence). CDR3 length: 17 residues. Losses at the gene ends were 4 bases for V and 0 bases for J; bases not matched to a gene: 9. This chain's CDR3 is CASSNRGEPYSNQPQHF. CDR3 nucleotides: TGTGCCAGTAGTAACAGGGGAGAGCCTTATAGCAATCAGCCCCAGCATTTT.

V gene TRBV19 combines with J gene TRBJ1-2; 10 bases are shared with TRBD1. V shed 6 bases and J 10 bases; nucleotides not matched to a gene: 8. The germline V gene encodes CDR1 LNHDA and CDR2 SQIVND (reference sequence). The CDR3 sequence is 13 residues long. The CDR3 protein is CASSYGTGAPYTF. CDR3 nucleotide sequence: TGTGCCAGTAGCTACGGGACAGGGGCCCCCTACACCTTC.

This chain connects TRBV11-2 to TRBJ1-4, with a tentative D call TRBD1 (5 bases). Trimming stripped 4 bases from V and 8 bases from J, with 8 bases between. The CDR3 loop spans 12 amino acids. The V gene's germline CDR1 is SGHAT and CDR2 FQNNGV. CDR3 protein: CASSWEGEKLFF. CDR3 in DNA: TGTGCCAGCAGCTGGGAGGGGGAAAAACTGTTTTTT. Based on the CDR3 plus reference TRBV11-2 and TRBJ1-4, the full variable domain is EAGVAQSPRYKIIEKRQSVAFWCNPISGHATLYWYQQILGQGPKLLIQFQNNGVVDDSQLPKDRFSAERLKGVDSTLKIQPAKLEDSAVYLCASSWEGEKLFFGSGTQLSVL.

The chain is built from TRBV4-2 and TRBJ1-6; D ambiguous. Trimming took 0 bases from V and 7 from J, leaving 13 bases between them. Looked up from germline, CDR1 is LGHNA and CDR2 is YNFKEQ. The CDR3 has 16 residues. This CDR3 is CASSQDDVTPNSPLHF. The CDR3 nucleotides read TGTGCCAGCAGCCAAGATGACGTGACACCAAATTCACCCCTCCACTTT.

This sequence joins TRBV28 and TRBJ1-3, with D perhaps TRBD1 (5 bases). Deletions cut 1 base from V and 2 bases from J, with 12 bases between. The V gene's germline CDR1 is MDHEN and CDR2 SYDVKM. The CDR3 has 16 amino acids. CDR3 region: CASSLSSGRPGNTIYF. The CDR3 region has the DNA TGTGCCAGCAGTTTATCCTCAGGGAGGCCTGGAAACACCATATATTTT.

This chain joins TRBV6-6 and TRBJ2-1; 9 nucleotides agree with TRBD2. J was trimmed by 4 bases and V by 5 bases; bases with no gene match: 6. The CDR3 length is 15 residues. Germline lookup yields CDR1 MNHNY and CDR2 SVGAGI (reference sequence). The CDR3 reads CASSGGLALYNEQFF. CDR3 nucleotide sequence: TGTGCCAGCAGTGGGGGACTAGCCCTTTACAATGAGCAGTTCTTC.

As regards this clone: Other DNA sequences of this sample code for an identical CDR3. This sequence joins TRBV28 and TRBJ1-5; D perhaps matches TRBD1 (6 bases). The CDR3 has 12 residues. CDR1 and CDR2 (germline): MDHEN, SYDVKM. V dropped 4 bases and J dropped 6 bases, with 7 bases sitting between them. CDR3 DNA: TGTGCCAGCAGTTCCAGGGGTCAGCCCCAGCATTTT. The encoded protein is CASSSRGQPQHF.

This sequence joins TRBV7-2 and TRBJ1-2; a possible D gene is TRBD1 (6 bases). There are 12 residues in the CDR3. CDR1 and CDR2 from the germline V gene are SGHTA and FQGNSA. Trimming took 1 base from V and 8 from J, leaving 8 bases between them. The CDR3 here is CASSLGGGGYTF. The CDR3 nucleotides read TGTGCCAGCAGCTTAGGCGGGGGCGGCTACACCTTC.

The chain is built from TRBV6-2 or TRBV6-3 and TRBJ1-6, with D hard to call. Germline CDR1 reads MNHEY; CDR2 reads SVGEGT. Trimming took 4 bases from V and 10 from J, leaving 11 bases between them. The CDR3 is made up of 13 amino acids. The CDR3 bases are TGTGCCAGCAGTTTAACTAAGAGATCACCCCTCCACTTT. Residues: CASSLTKRSPLHF.